The rows below give T cell receptor beta chains drawn from one sample of a study of T-cell memory formation after mild COVID-19. TCRdb used MiXCR to reprocess the 5' RACE reads, holding one entry per CDR3 protein. The sample lists approximately 350,000 distinct CDR3 sequences, 25% to 30% seen once, with about 14% in the top ten. Sequencing was done on a sample of PBMCs or a T cell subset sorted from them (not recorded which). These receptors all stem from an adult woman who had mild COVID-19 (a few samples of this study predate the infection). Cell type and time point are not known. Each CDR3 is given with its conserved first and last residue. Each record gives: D gene, V gene, J gene, clone size, CDR3 protein, CDR3 DNA. A D gene is named only where the DNA matches it firmly. Clone sizes are given selectively: once, few, many, or a class where the clone is expanded.

>NA|TRBV6-2/TRBV6-3|TRBJ2-7|NA
CASSYIGDYEQYF
TGTGCCAGCAGTTACATCGGTGATTACGAGCAGTACTTC
>NA|TRBV6-6|TRBJ2-1|many
CASSPGRYEQFF
TGTGCCAGCAGTCCCGGACGCTATGAGCAGTTCTTC
>TRBD1|TRBV6-5|TRBJ1-1|NA
CASSTGGRRYEAFF
TGTGCCAGCAGCACAGGGGGACGCCGTTATGAAGCTTTCTTT
>NA|TRBV4-3|TRBJ2-2|NA
CASSQGRALNTGELFF
TGCGCCAGCAGCCAGGGTCGGGCTTTGAACACCGGGGAGCTGTTTTTT
>NA|TRBV7-2|TRBJ2-1|few
CASSPRWATYNEQFF
TGTGCCAGCAGCCCCAGGTGGGCTACCTACAATGAGCAGTTCTTC
>TRBD1|TRBV6-5|TRBJ2-1|NA
CASSRFSTGGYYNEQFF
TGTGCCAGCAGTCGGTTCTCCACAGGGGGTTATTACAATGAGCAGTTCTTC
>NA|TRBV7-6|TRBJ1-1|NA
CASSPAGEVTGFF
TGTGCCAGCAGCCCCGCGGGGGAAGTAACGGGTTTCTTT
>TRBD2|TRBV24-1|TRBJ2-7|once
CATSDRVGLAGVHEQYF
TGTGCCACCAGTGATAGAGTCGGACTAGCGGGAGTTCACGAGCAGTACTTC
>NA|TRBV7-3|TRBJ2-2|NA
CASSLTGIPNTGELFF
TGTGCCAGCAGCTTAACGGGGATACCGAACACCGGGGAGCTGTTTTTT
>NA|TRBV5-5|TRBJ2-7|NA
CASSRPGEEQYF
TGTGCCAGCAGCCGACCAGGGGAAGAGCAGTACTTC
>NA|TRBV6-5|TRBJ2-7|few
CASSEEGGKPGEQYF
TGTGCCAGCAGTGAGGAGGGGGGTAAGCCAGGCGAGCAGTACTTC
>TRBD1|TRBV5-5|TRBJ2-7|NA
CASSLMDRPPYEQYF
TGTGCCAGCAGCTTGATGGACAGGCCACCCTACGAGCAGTACTTC
>NA|TRBV3-1|TRBJ2-5|few
CASSQDPQRETQYF
TGTGCCAGCAGCCAAGATCCCCAGAGAGAGACCCAGTACTTC
>TRBD1|TRBV6-1|TRBJ2-5|few
CASSSQGARIEETQYF
TGTGCCAGCAGTTCCCAGGGGGCGCGTATCGAAGAGACCCAGTACTTC
>NA|TRBV7-2|TRBJ2-3|few
CASSSYTQGRPYF
TGTGCCAGCAGCTCATACACGCAGGGAAGGCCGTATTTT
>TRBD1|TRBV19|TRBJ1-5|few
CASSTGQGLIGGNQPQHF
TGTGCCAGTAGTACCGGACAGGGTTTGATAGGCGGCAATCAGCCCCAGCATTTT
>TRBD2|TRBV9|TRBJ2-3|few
CASSVAWLAGTSTDTQYF
TGTGCCAGCAGCGTAGCTTGGCTAGCGGGGACTAGCACAGATACGCAGTATTTT
>TRBD2|TRBV6-5|TRBJ2-4|few
CASRPLAGEGIQYF
TGTGCCAGCAGACCACTAGCGGGAGAGGGCATTCAGTACTTC
>NA|TRBV4-3|TRBJ1-1|NA
CASSQVVEGPDTEAFF
TGCGCCAGCAGCCAAGTGGTCGAGGGGCCAGATACTGAAGCTTTCTTT
>NA|TRBV6-2/TRBV6-3|TRBJ1-2|NA
CASSKRGQLGNYGYTF
TGTGCCAGCAGCAAACGGGGCCAACTAGGCAACTATGGCTACACCTTC
>TRBD1|TRBV4-2|TRBJ2-3|NA
CASSQELGQGITDTQYF
TGTGCCAGCAGCCAAGAATTGGGACAGGGGATAACAGATACGCAGTATTTT
>TRBD1|TRBV6-5|TRBJ2-7|few
CAVRTGGYEQYF
TGTGCCGTGAGGACAGGGGGCTACGAGCAGTACTTC
>NA|TRBV15|TRBJ2-1|NA
CATSRDRGYNEQFF
TGTGCCACCAGCAGAGATCGAGGTTACAATGAGCAGTTCTTC
>NA|TRBV6-5|TRBJ2-1|few
CASSYSAGASSYNEQFF
TGTGCCAGCAGTTACTCGGCAGGGGCGAGCTCCTACAATGAGCAGTTCTTC
>NA|TRBV7-9|TRBJ2-3|few
CASSITGSEGDTQYF
TGTGCCAGCAGTATTACAGGTTCAGAAGGAGATACGCAGTATTTT
>TRBD1|TRBV25-1|TRBJ2-1|NA
CASRQGVLNEQFF
TGTGCCAGCAGGCAGGGGGTACTGAATGAGCAGTTCTTC
>TRBD1|TRBV10-3|TRBJ2-1|NA
CAISRTGKNEQFF
TGTGCCATCAGTAGGACAGGGAAAAATGAGCAGTTCTTC
>NA|TRBV20-1|TRBJ2-3|many
CSARETGSDTQYF
TGCAGTGCTAGAGAGACGGGGTCGGATACGCAGTATTTT
>NA|TRBV5-6|TRBJ2-2|few
CASSNLGAENTGELFF
TGTGCCAGCAGCAACTTAGGGGCGGAGAACACCGGGGAGCTGTTTTTT
>NA|TRBV14|TRBJ2-7|NA
CASSQRRDGARWTYEQYF
TGTGCCAGCAGCCAAAGGCGGGACGGAGCTCGGTGGACCTACGAGCAGTACTTC
>TRBD1|TRBV29-1|TRBJ2-7|NA
CSVEDRDRGYEQYF
TGCAGCGTTGAAGACCGGGACAGGGGTTACGAGCAGTACTTC
>TRBD2|TRBV28|TRBJ2-1|many
CASSLGGRVYNEQFF
TGTGCCAGCAGTTTGGGCGGGAGGGTTTACAATGAGCAGTTCTTC
>NA|TRBV11-2|TRBJ1-2|NA
CASSLDPGQLGNYGYTF
TGTGCCAGCAGCTTAGACCCCGGACAGTTGGGTAACTATGGCTACACCTTC
>NA|TRBV6-2/TRBV6-3|TRBJ2-7|few
CASSYSPGTVSYEQYF
TGTGCCAGCAGTTACTCCCCCGGGACCGTCTCCTACGAGCAGTACTTC
>NA|TRBV4-1|TRBJ1-6|NA
CASSQSVADRLHF
TGCGCCAGCAGCCAGAGTGTAGCCGACCGCCTCCACTTT
>TRBD2|TRBV6-5|TRBJ2-5|few
CASSYEASGVETQYF
TGTGCCAGCAGTTACGAGGCTAGCGGGGTAGAGACCCAGTACTTC
>NA|TRBV20-1|TRBJ2-3|NA
CSATSGTTDTQYF
TGCAGTGCTACTTCCGGGACAACAGATACGCAGTATTTT
>NA|TRBV5-1|TRBJ1-2|few
CASSLGSNYGYTFGSF
NA
>NA|TRBV7-2|TRBJ2-6|NA
CASSSISGANVLTF
TGTGCCAGCAGCTCAATCTCTGGGGCCAACGTCCTGACTTTC
>TRBD1|TRBV7-8|TRBJ1-1|NA
CASSMRQGANTEAFF
TGTGCCAGCAGCATGAGACAGGGCGCGAACACTGAAGCTTTCTTT
>NA|TRBV30|TRBJ1-4|NA
CAWKFDGSTGENEKLFF
TGTGCCTGGAAATTCGATGGTTCGACAGGCGAGAATGAAAAACTGTTTTTT
>TRBD1|TRBV30|TRBJ1-3|few
CAWSDPRGAALANTIYF
TGTGCCTGGAGTGATCCCAGGGGGGCAGCTCTGGCAAACACCATATATTTT
>TRBD2|TRBV6-5|TRBJ2-1|few
CASSYGGLAGLDEQFF
TGTGCCAGCAGTTACGGCGGACTAGCGGGGTTAGATGAGCAGTTCTTC
>TRBD1|TRBV29-1|TRBJ1-1|NA
CSVEEAPTGGQTEAFF
TGCAGCGTTGAAGAGGCCCCGACAGGGGGTCAAACTGAAGCTTTCTTT
>TRBD2|TRBV7-9|TRBJ2-1|NA
CASSQLAYDEQFF
TGTGCCAGCAGCCAACTAGCGTACGATGAGCAGTTCTTC